This T cell receptor (beta chain) was retrieved from a study of control samples from healthy donors and cancer patients. Some clones are missing from TCRdb's copy, which holds only in-frame ones; the method was immunoSEQ multiplex PCR. The sample contains 150,000 or so clones, 80% to 95% of which appear only once. The CDR3 covers 15 residues. Germline V lookup: CDR1 SGDLS, CDR2 YYNGEE. Trimming took off 4 bases at V and 0 bases at J, with 11 bases between the two ends. This chain uses TRBV9 with TRBJ2-1, with D perhaps being TRBD1 or TRBD2 (5 bases each). The TCR sequence derives from a man younger than 35 in good health. Sequencing was performed on blood. CDR3 protein: CASSPGTSSYNEQFF. The CDR3 nucleotides read TGTGCCAGCAGCCCAGGGACCAGCTCCTACAATGAGCAGTTCTTC.